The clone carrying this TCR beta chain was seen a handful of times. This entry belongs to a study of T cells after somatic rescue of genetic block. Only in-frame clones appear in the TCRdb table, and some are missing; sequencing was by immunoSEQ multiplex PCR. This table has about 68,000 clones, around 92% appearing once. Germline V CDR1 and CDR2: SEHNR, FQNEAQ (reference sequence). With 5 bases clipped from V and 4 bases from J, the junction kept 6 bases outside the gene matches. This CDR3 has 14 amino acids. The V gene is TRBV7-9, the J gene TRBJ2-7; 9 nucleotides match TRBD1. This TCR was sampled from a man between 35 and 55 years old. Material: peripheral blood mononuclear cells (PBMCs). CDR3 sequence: CASSPRDREYEQYF. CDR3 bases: TGTGCCAGCAGCCCCCGGGACAGGGAATACGAGCAGTACTTC.